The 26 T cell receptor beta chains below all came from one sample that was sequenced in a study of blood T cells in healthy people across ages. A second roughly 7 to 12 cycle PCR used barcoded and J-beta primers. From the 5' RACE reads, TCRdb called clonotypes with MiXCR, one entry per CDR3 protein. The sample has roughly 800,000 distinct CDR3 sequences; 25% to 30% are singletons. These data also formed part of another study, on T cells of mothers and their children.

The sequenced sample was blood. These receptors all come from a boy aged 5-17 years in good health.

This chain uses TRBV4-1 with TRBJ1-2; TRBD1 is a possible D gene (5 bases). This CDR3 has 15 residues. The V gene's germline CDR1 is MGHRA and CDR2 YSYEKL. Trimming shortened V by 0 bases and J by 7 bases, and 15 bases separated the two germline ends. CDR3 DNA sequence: TGCGCCAGCAGCCAAGATATAAGAGCTGGGGCTGGCTACACCTTC. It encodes CASSQDIRAGAGYTF.

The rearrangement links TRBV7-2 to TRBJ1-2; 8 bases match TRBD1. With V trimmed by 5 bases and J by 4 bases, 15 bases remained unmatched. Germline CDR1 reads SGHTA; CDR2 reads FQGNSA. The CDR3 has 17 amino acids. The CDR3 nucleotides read TGTGCCAGCAGCCCGGGGACAGGAGCGACAGTTCCCTATGGCTACACCTTC. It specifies CASSPGTGATVPYGYTF.

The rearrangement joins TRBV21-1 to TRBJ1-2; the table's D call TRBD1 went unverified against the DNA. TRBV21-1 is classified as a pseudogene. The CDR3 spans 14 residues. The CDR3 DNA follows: TGTGCCAGCAGCAAAGGACAGGGTGAGGGTGGCTACACCTTC. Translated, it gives CASSKGQGEGGYTF.

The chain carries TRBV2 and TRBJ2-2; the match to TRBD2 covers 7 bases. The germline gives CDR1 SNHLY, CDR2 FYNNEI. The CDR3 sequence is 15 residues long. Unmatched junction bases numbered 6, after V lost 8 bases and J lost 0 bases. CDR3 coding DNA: TGTGCCAGCTGCATAGCGGGCGCGAACACCGGGGAGCTGTTTTTT. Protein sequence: CASCIAGANTGELFF. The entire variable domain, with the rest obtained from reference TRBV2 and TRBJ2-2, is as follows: EPEVTQTPSHQVTQMGQEVILRCVPISNHLYFYWYRQILGQKVEFLVSFYNNEISEKSEIFDDQFSVERPDGSNFTLKIRSTKLEDSAMYFCASCIAGANTGELFFGEGSRLTVL.

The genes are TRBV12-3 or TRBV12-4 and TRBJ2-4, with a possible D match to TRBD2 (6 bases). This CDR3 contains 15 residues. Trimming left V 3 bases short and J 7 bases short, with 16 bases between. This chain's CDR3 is CASSFGLRPTNIQYF. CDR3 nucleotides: TGTGCCAGCAGTTTCGGACTACGACCCACCAACATTCAGTACTTC.

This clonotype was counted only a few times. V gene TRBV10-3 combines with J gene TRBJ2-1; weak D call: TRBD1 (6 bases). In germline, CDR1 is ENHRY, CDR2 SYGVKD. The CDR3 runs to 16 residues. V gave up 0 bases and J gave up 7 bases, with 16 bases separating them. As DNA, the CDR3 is TGTGCCATCAGTGAGTCAATATACAGGGAGTTAAATGAGCAGTTCTTC. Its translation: CAISESIYRELNEQFF.

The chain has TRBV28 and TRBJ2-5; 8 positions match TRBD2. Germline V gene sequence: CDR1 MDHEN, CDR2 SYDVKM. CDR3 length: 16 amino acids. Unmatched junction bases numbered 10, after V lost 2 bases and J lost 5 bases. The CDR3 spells CASSLRHGGAAETQYF. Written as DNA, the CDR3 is TGTGCCAGCAGTTTACGGCACGGGGGGGCAGCGGAGACCCAGTACTTC.

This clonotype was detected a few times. The CDR3 loop is CSVVMGSPGLKPRELFF. The DNA for the CDR3 is TGCAGCGTTGTGATGGGGTCGCCAGGGCTGAAGCCCAGGGAGCTGTTTTTT. This chain connects TRBV29-1 to TRBJ2-2, with TRBD1 as a possible D gene (5 bases). The germline CDR1 and CDR2 sequences are SQVTM and ANQGSEA. There are 17 residues in the CDR3. V shed 4 bases and J shed 9 bases, with 27 bases lying between them.

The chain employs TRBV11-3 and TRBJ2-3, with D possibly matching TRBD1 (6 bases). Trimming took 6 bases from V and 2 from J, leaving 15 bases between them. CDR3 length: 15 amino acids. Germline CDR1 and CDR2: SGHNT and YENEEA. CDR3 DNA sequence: TGTGCCAGCAGTTTATGGGGGCGGACCACAGATACGCAGTATTTT. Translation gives CASSLWGRTTDTQYF.

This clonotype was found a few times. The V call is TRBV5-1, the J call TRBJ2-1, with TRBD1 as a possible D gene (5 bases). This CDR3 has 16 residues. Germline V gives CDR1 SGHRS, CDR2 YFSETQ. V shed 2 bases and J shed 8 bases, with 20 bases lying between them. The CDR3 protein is CASSFLESRGLDEQFF. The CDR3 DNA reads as TGCGCCAGCAGCTTCCTGGAGAGTAGGGGCTTGGATGAGCAGTTCTTC.

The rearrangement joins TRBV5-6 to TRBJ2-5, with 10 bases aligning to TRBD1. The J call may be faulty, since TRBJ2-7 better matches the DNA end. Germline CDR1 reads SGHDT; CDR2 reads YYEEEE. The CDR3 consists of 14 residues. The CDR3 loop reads CASRARDRGHEQYF. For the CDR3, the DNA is TGTGCCAGCAGGGCCCGGGACAGGGGACACGAGCAGTACTTC.

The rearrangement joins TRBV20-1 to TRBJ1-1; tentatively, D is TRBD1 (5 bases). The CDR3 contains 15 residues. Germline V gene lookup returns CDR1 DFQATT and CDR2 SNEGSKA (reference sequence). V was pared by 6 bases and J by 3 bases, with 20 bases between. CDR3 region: CSAIGGAGSDTEAFF. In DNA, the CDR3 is TGCAGTGCCATCGGAGGGGCAGGTTCCGACACTGAAGCTTTCTTT.

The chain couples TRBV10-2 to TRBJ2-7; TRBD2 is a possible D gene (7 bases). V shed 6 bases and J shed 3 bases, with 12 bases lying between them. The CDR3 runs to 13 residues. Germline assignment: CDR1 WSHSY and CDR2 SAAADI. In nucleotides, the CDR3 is TGCGCCAGCAGCAGGGGACTATTCTACGAGCAGTACTTC. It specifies CASSRGLFYEQYF.

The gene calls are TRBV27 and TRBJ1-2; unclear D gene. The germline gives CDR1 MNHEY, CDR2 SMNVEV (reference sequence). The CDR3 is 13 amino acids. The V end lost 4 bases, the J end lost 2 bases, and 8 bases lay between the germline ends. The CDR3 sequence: CASSWAGNYGYTF. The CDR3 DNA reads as TGTGCCAGCAGTTGGGCAGGAAACTATGGCTACACCTTC.

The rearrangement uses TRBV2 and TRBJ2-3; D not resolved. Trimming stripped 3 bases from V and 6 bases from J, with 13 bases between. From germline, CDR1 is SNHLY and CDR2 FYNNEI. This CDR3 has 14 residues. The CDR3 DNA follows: TGTGCCAGCAGTGAGGTACCGCTTGTGGATACGCAGTATTTT. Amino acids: CASSEVPLVDTQYF.

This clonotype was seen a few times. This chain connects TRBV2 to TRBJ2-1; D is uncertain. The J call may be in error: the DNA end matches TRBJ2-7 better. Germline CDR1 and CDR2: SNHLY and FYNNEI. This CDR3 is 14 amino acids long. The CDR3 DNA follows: TGTGCCAGCAGCCTATTGCAGGCCTCGTTGAAGCAGTACTTC. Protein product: CASSLLQASLKQYF.

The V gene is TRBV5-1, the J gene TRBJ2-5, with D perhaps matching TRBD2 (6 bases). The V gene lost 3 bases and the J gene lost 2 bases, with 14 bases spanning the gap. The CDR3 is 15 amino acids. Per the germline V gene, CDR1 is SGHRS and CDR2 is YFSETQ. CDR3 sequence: CASSSGGTLQETQYF. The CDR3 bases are TGCGCCAGCAGCTCTGGAGGGACTTTACAAGAGACCCAGTACTTC.

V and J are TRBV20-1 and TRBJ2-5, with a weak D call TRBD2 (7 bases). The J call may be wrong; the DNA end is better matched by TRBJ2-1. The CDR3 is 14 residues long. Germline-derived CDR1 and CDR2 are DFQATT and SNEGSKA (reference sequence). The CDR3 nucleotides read TGCAGTGCTAGTCGTGGGGGGGCCGACAATGAGCAGTTCTTC. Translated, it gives CSASRGGADNEQFF.

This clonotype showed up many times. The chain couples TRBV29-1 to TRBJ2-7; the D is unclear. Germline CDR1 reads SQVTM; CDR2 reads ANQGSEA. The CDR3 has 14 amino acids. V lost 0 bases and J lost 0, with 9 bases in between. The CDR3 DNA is TGCAGCGTTGAAGATAATCCGCCCTCCTACGAGCAGTACTTC. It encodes CSVEDNPPSYEQYF.

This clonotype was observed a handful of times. CDR3 sequence: CSARRRGGNKYWETQYF. The CDR3 DNA follows: TGCAGTGCTAGAAGGCGGGGGGGAAACAAGTACTGGGAGACCCAGTACTTC. This sequence joins TRBV20-1 and TRBJ2-5; 9 bases match TRBD2. In germline, CDR1 is DFQATT, CDR2 SNEGSKA (reference sequence). With V trimmed by 2 bases and J by 5 bases, 15 bases remained unmatched. The CDR3 loop spans 17 amino acids.

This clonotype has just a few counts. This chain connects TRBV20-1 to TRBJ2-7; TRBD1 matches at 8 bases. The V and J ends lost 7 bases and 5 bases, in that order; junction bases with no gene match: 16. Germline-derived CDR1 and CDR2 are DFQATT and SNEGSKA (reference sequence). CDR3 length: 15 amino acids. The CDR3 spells CSVRFGQGRGHEQYF. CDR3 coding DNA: TGCAGTGTTCGATTCGGACAGGGACGGGGACACGAGCAGTACTTC.

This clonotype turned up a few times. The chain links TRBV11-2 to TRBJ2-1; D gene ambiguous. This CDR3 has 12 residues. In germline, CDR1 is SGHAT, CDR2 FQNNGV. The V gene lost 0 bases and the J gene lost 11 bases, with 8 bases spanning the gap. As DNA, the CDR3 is TGTGCCAGCAGCTTAGATCTGGGGAAGCAGTTCTTC. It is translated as CASSLDLGKQFF.

The CDR3 spells CASSPRIGERSGNTIYF. CDR3 bases: TGCGCCAGCAGCCCTCGGATCGGGGAGAGGTCTGGAAACACCATATATTTT. This chain joins TRBV5-1 and TRBJ1-3, with D uncertain. The length of the CDR3 is 17 residues. Germline V gene data show CDR1 as SGHRS and CDR2 as YFSETQ. Trimming cost V 4 bases and J 1 base, with 18 bases left between them.

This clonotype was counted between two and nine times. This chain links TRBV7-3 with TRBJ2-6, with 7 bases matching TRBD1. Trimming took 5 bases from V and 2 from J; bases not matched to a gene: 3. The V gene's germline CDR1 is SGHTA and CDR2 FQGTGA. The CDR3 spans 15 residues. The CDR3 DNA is TGTGCCAGCAGCAACACAGGGGCTGGGGCCAACGTCCTGACTTTC. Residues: CASSNTGAGANVLTF.

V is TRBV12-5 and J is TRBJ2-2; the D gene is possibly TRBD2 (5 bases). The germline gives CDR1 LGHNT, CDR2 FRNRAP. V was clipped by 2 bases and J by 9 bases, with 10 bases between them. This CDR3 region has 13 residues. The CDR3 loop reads CASGLPGLRELFF. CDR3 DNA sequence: TGTGCTAGTGGTTTGCCCGGACTGAGGGAGCTGTTTTTT.

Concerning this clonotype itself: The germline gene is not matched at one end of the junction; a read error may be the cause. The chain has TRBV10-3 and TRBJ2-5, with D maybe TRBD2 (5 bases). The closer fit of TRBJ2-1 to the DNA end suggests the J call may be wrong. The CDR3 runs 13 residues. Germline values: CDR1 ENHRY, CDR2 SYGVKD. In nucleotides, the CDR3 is TGTGCCATCGGTGAAGAGGGATGGGATGAGCAGTTCTTC. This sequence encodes CAIGEEGWDEQFF.